The 19 T cell receptor beta chains listed next were all sequenced from one sample in a study of blood T cell repertoires in COVID-19. TCRdb's copy holds only in-frame clones and misses some; the assay was immunoSEQ multiplex PCR. Of fewer than 200,000 clones in the sample, 85% to 90% were seen once. The sample comprised peripheral blood. The source of these receptors is a woman in her 70s with COVID-19, enrolled during active disease.

The V gene is TRBV11-2, the J gene TRBJ1-2; 8 bases map to TRBD1. Trimming took 5 bases from V and 4 from J; bases not matched to a gene: 6. Germline-derived CDR1 and CDR2 are SGHAT and FQNNGV. The CDR3 contains 14 residues. This chain's CDR3 is CASSIPGGVYGYTF. Here the CDR3 DNA reads TGTGCCAGCAGCATACCAGGGGGCGTCTATGGCTACACCTTC.

The chain recombines TRBV7-9 with TRBJ2-3; D remains unclear. The germline gives CDR1 SEHNR, CDR2 FQNEAQ (reference sequence). The CDR3 runs to 14 residues. Trimming cost V 2 bases and J 1 base, with 7 bases left between them. This CDR3 is CASSLSGGTDTQYF. DNA of the CDR3: TGTGCCAGCAGCTTATCGGGTGGCACAGATACGCAGTATTTT.

The V call is TRBV9, the J call TRBJ2-7; TRBD1 might be the D (6 bases). Germline V lookup: CDR1 SGDLS, CDR2 YYNGEE. The CDR3 runs to 16 residues. Trimming left V 2 bases short and J 6 bases short, with 21 bases between. The CDR3: CASSVDHSQGWSEQYF. Here the CDR3 DNA reads TGTGCCAGCAGCGTGGACCATTCACAGGGATGGAGCGAGCAGTACTTC.

The chain recombines TRBV6-2 or TRBV6-3 with TRBJ1-1, with D maybe TRBD1 (6 bases). Germline values: CDR1 MNHEY, CDR2 SVGEGT. V shed 5 bases and J shed 1 base, with 11 bases lying between them. This CDR3 is 14 amino acids long. This chain's CDR3 is CASSLNRENTEAFF. The CDR3 DNA reads as TGTGCCAGCAGTCTTAACAGGGAGAACACTGAAGCTTTCTTT.

This sequence joins TRBV28 and TRBJ2-2; D is perhaps TRBD1 (5 bases). V lost 3 bases and J 4 bases, leaving 18 bases between the germline ends. This CDR3 contains 17 residues. CDR1 and CDR2 (germline): MDHEN, SYDVKM. CDR3 coding DNA: TGTGCCAGCAGTTTGAGGCAGGGTATGGGGCCCACCGGGGAGCTGTTTTTT. Translation: CASSLRQGMGPTGELFF.

The chain carries TRBV19 and TRBJ1-5; 9 nucleotides match TRBD1. Germline V gene data show CDR1 as LNHDA and CDR2 as SQIVND (reference sequence). Trimming took 2 bases from V and 3 from J; bases not matched to a gene: 5. The CDR3 has 16 amino acids. CDR3 nucleotide sequence: TGTGCCAGTAGTATAAAGACAGGGGGTTCCAATCAGCCCCAGCATTTT. It translates to CASSIKTGGSNQPQHF.

This clone was observed a handful of times. This chain links TRBV5-3 with TRBJ1-1; D gene unclear. TRBV5-3 is designated an ORF whose function remains uncertain. This CDR3 has 16 amino acids. Trimming took off 1 base at V and 1 base at J, with 14 bases between the two ends. CDR3 DNA sequence: TGTGCCAGAAGCTTGAGTTCGGGTCAACGGAACACTGAAGCTTTCTTT. This codes for CARSLSSGQRNTEAFF.

In its sample, this clone was seen a few times. This chain links TRBV19 with TRBJ1-2; weak D call: TRBD1 (6 bases). Trimming shortened V by 5 bases and J by 6 bases, and 13 bases separated the two germline ends. This CDR3 is 13 amino acids long. The germline CDR1 and CDR2 sequences are LNHDA and SQIVND (reference sequence). CDR3 coding DNA: TGTGCCAGTAGTTCTCGGGACATCCATGGCTACACCTTC. It yields the protein CASSSRDIHGYTF.

The rearrangement joins TRBV3-1 (or the pseudogene TRBV3-2) to TRBJ1-5; 7 bases are a match to TRBD1. CDR3 length: 20 residues. Germline CDR1 LGHDT, CDR2 YNNKEL (reference sequence). Losses at the gene ends were 4 bases for V and 0 bases for J; bases not matched to a gene: 18. The DNA of the CDR3 is TGTGCCAGCAGCCGAATGGCGACCGGGACAGACGTGAATAGCAATCAGCCCCAGCATTTT. Amino acids: CASSRMATGTDVNSNQPQHF.

V gene TRBV3-1 (or the pseudogene TRBV3-2) combines with J gene TRBJ2-7, with 7 positions matching TRBD1. This CDR3 is 13 amino acids long. V shed 2 bases, J shed 3 bases, and the junction held 1 base outside the gene matches. The germline V gene has CDR1 LGHDT and CDR2 YNNKEL (reference sequence). The CDR3 DNA reads as TGTGCCAGCAGCCAAACAGGGGTCTACGAGCAGTACTTC. Protein sequence: CASSQTGVYEQYF.

This clone occurred once. The genes are TRBV12-3 or TRBV12-4 and TRBJ2-3, with a weak D call TRBD2 (5 bases). This CDR3 is built from 12 residues. V gave up 3 bases and J gave up 11 bases, with 12 bases separating them. This CDR3 reads CASSFTGKGQYF. The DNA for the CDR3 is TGTGCCAGCAGTTTTACGGGGAAGGGGCAGTATTTT.

The chain couples TRBV23-1 to TRBJ2-7; unclear D gene. TRBV23-1 is sorted into the ORF group, with uncertain function. This CDR3 is built from 13 residues. The ends were cut back, 7 bases at V and 6 bases at J, with 16 bases in the middle. The CDR3 region has the DNA TGCGCCAGCACCCCTAAACCTAGTCGCGAGCAGTACTTC. Translation: CASTPKPSREQYF.

A single count supports this clone. V gene TRBV28 combines with J gene TRBJ1-4; D not resolved. Trimming took 6 bases from V and 2 from J, leaving 13 bases between them. The CDR3 length is 15 residues. Germline V gene lookup returns CDR1 MDHEN and CDR2 SYDVKM. The CDR3 here is CASSPTSGTNEKLFF. CDR3 nucleotides: TGTGCCAGCAGCCCCACCTCCGGGACTAATGAAAAACTGTTTTTT.

The chain is built from TRBV7-8 and TRBJ2-3; TRBD2 matches at 7 bases. Germline CDR1 and CDR2: SGHVS and FQNEAQ. V was clipped by 2 bases and J by 6 bases; unmatched bases: 8. This CDR3 region has 15 residues. The chain's CDR3 is CASSLRWEGPDTQYF. The CDR3 DNA is TGTGCCAGCAGCTTAAGGTGGGAGGGCCCTGATACGCAGTATTTT.

The chain joins TRBV6-2 or TRBV6-3 to TRBJ2-7; the match to TRBD1 covers 12 bases. CDR1 is MNHEY, CDR2 SVGEGT, per germline. The CDR3 has 15 residues. J was trimmed by 6 bases and V by 6 bases; bases with no gene match: 9. The CDR3 bases are TGTGCCAGCAGCCCGGGACAGGGGGCGATAAGCGAGCAGTACTTC. As protein: CASSPGQGAISEQYF.

The rearrangement uses TRBV5-6 and TRBJ1-2; TRBD1 is a possible D gene (6 bases). The CDR3 loop spans 14 amino acids. Germline V lookup: CDR1 SGHDT, CDR2 YYEEEE. V lost 2 bases, J lost 3 bases, and 11 bases lay in between. The DNA for the CDR3 is TGTGCCAGCAGCTTATGGACAGCTTACTATGGCTACACCTTC. It specifies CASSLWTAYYGYTF.

The chain couples TRBV5-4 to TRBJ2-7; 11 bases are shared with TRBD2. Trimming cost V 0 bases and J 2 bases; bases outside gene matches: 1. CDR3 length: 15 amino acids. Germline-derived CDR1 and CDR2 are SGHNT and YYREEE (reference sequence). The CDR3 region has the DNA TGTGCCAGCAGCTTGGGACTAGCGGGGCCCTACGAGCAGTACTTC. It encodes CASSLGLAGPYEQYF.

V usage is TRBV4-2 and J usage is TRBJ2-3, with D possibly matching TRBD2 (6 bases). This CDR3 has 16 amino acids. V lost 0 bases, J lost 5 bases, and 15 bases lay in between. CDR1 and CDR2 (germline): LGHNA, YNFKEQ. This CDR3 reads CASSQEYSGGLDTQYF. DNA of the CDR3: TGTGCCAGCAGCCAAGAGTATAGCGGAGGTCTAGATACGCAGTATTTT.

This clone showed up many times. This chain links TRBV11-2 with TRBJ2-7; the D gene is possibly TRBD1 (5 bases). The CDR3 contains 15 residues. V dropped 4 bases and J dropped 2 bases, with 15 bases sitting between them. CDR1 is SGHAT, CDR2 FQNNGV, per germline. As DNA, the CDR3 is TGTGCCAGCAGCTCCCTGGGGCTGCAAGCCTACGAGCAGTACTTC. This translates into CASSSLGLQAYEQYF. The whole variable domain, filled in from reference TRBV11-2 and TRBJ2-7, reads EAGVAQSPRYKIIEKRQSVAFWCNPISGHATLYWYQQILGQGPKLLIQFQNNGVVDDSQLPKDRFSAERLKGVDSTLKIQPAKLEDSAVYLCASSSLGLQAYEQYFGPGTRLTVT.